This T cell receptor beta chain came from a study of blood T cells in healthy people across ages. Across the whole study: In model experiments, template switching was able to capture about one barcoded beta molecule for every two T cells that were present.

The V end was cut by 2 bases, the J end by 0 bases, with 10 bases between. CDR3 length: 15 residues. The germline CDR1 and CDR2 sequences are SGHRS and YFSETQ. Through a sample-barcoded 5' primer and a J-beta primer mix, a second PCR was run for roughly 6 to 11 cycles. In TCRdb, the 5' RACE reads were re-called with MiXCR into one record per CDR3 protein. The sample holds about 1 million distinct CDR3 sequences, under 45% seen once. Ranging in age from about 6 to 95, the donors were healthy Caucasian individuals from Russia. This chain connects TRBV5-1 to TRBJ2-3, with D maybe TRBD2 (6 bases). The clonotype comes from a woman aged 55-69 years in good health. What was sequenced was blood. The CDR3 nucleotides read TGCGCCAGCAGCTTTTGGGGGACTAGCACAGATACGCAGTATTTT. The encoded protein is CASSFWGTSTDTQYF.